This TCR beta chain was captured in a study of blood T cell repertoires in COVID-19. Patients from Seattle were sampled longitudinally, starting during active infection. The sample holds one count of this clone. CDR3 length equals 14 residues. CDR1 and CDR2 (germline): MDHEN, SYDVKM. The trim removed 3 bases at V and 13 bases at J, leaving 9 bases unmatched. Original processing methods: Scientists estimated how many nucleated cells there were by amplifying reference gene primers. Sequenced by immunoSEQ multiplex PCR; TCRdb stores in-frame clones only, minus some. V, J and clone size derive from that table, while D and trimming were established from the DNA sequence. The sample includes around 49,000 clones, 90% to 95% of them seen just once.

Material for sequencing was peripheral blood. This clonotype was sampled from a man between 60 and 75 years old with COVID-19, enrolled during active disease. V usage is TRBV28 and J usage is TRBJ1-6, with 7 bases aligning to TRBD1. The chain's CDR3 is CASSLWQGDVPLHF. The CDR3 region has the DNA TGTGCCAGCAGTTTGTGGCAGGGGGATGTTCCCCTCCACTTT.